Listed below are T cell receptor beta chains from one sample, sequenced in a study of blood T cell repertoires in COVID-19. Sequencing was performed with immunoSEQ multiplex PCR; in TCRdb, only in-frame clones are kept and a portion is missing. The sample records roughly 350,000 clones, around nine tenths being singletons. The sample consisted of peripheral blood. These receptors were collected from a woman aged 50 to 60 with active or convalescent COVID-19. The CDR3 runs from the conserved cysteine through the conserved F or W. D genes are given only for firm matches. For some rows the clone size is stated as once, few or many, or as a class when expanded; others skip it.

V: TRBV6-2/TRBV6-3
size: NA
D: TRBD1
J: TRBJ1-1
CDR3: CASSYQGARNTEAFF
DNA: TGTGCCAGCAGTTACCAGGGGGCAAGGAACACTGAAGCTTTCTTT

V: TRBV6-2/TRBV6-3
size: NA
D: TRBD1
J: TRBJ1-6
CDR3: CASSPGQGGGSPLHF
DNA: TGTGCCAGCAGTCCGGGACAGGGAGGCGGGTCACCCCTCCACTTT

V: TRBV30
size: NA
D: NA
J: TRBJ1-2
CDR3: CAWTGLGNYGYTF
DNA: TGTGCCTGGACAGGGCTGGGTAACTATGGCTACACCTTC

V: TRBV4-1
size: NA
D: TRBD1
J: TRBJ2-2
CDR3: CASRYPGQGRSGELFF
DNA: TGCGCCAGCAGATACCCGGGACAGGGAAGGTCCGGGGAGCTGTTTTTT

V: TRBV28
size: NA
D: TRBD2
J: TRBJ2-5
CDR3: CASSFLAGARETQYF
DNA: TGTGCCAGCAGTTTCCTAGCGGGAGCGAGAGAGACCCAGTACTTC

V: TRBV6-5
size: NA
D: NA
J: TRBJ1-1
CDR3: CASHSTEAFF
DNA: TGTGCCAGCCATAGCACTGAAGCTTTCTTT

V: TRBV28
size: NA
D: TRBD1
J: TRBJ1-2
CDR3: CASSQPGQGSYGYTF
DNA: TGTGCCAGCAGTCAACCGGGACAGGGCTCCTATGGCTACACCTTC

V: TRBV3-1/TRBV3-2
size: NA
D: NA
J: TRBJ1-2
CDR3: CASSPGAYGYTF
DNA: TGTGCCAGCAGCCCAGGGGCCTATGGCTACACCTTC

V: TRBV10-3
size: NA
D: NA
J: TRBJ1-1
CDR3: CAISESGEAFF
DNA: TGTGCCATCAGTGAGTCCGGTGAAGCTTTCTTT

V: TRBV7-9
size: NA
D: NA
J: TRBJ1-1
CDR3: CASSLVQGEAEAFF
DNA: TGTGCCAGCAGCTTAGTTCAGGGTGAGGCTGAAGCTTTCTTT

V: TRBV7-3
size: once
D: NA
J: TRBJ1-5
CDR3: CASSPSWRPQHF
DNA: TGTGCCAGCAGCCCCTCTTGGAGGCCCCAGCATTTT

V: TRBV28
size: few
D: TRBD1
J: TRBJ2-1
CDR3: CASSAGTGFNEQFF
DNA: TGTGCCAGCAGTGCCGGGACAGGGTTTAATGAGCAGTTCTTC

V: TRBV6-5
size: NA
D: TRBD1
J: TRBJ1-1
CDR3: CASSLGTGGTEAFF
DNA: TGTGCCAGCAGTTTGGGAACAGGGGGAACTGAAGCTTTCTTT

V: TRBV27
size: NA
D: NA
J: TRBJ2-7
CDR3: CASSFLDEQYF
DNA: TGTGCCAGCAGTTTTCTCGACGAGCAGTACTTC

V: TRBV27
size: NA
D: TRBD2
J: TRBJ2-2
CDR3: CASRPGTSGTGELFF
DNA: TGTGCCAGCAGGCCGGGGACTAGCGGCACCGGGGAGCTGTTTTTT

V: TRBV19
size: NA
D: NA
J: TRBJ2-5
CDR3: CASSIARAHNQETQYF
DNA: TGTGCCAGTAGTATAGCGAGGGCGCATAACCAAGAGACCCAGTACTTC

V: TRBV7-3
size: NA
D: TRBD1
J: TRBJ1-1
CDR3: CASSSTRDSREAFF
DNA: TGTGCCAGCAGCTCAACCCGGGACAGCCGAGAAGCTTTCTTT

V: TRBV5-1
size: once
D: TRBD1
J: TRBJ2-7
CDR3: CASSAWDSSYEQYF
DNA: TGCGCCAGCAGCGCCTGGGACAGCTCCTACGAGCAGTACTTC

V: TRBV5-1
size: NA
D: TRBD1
J: TRBJ2-7
CDR3: CASSLYGQGYEQYF
DNA: TGCGCCAGCAGCTTGTACGGACAGGGATACGAGCAGTACTTC

V: TRBV28
size: NA
D: TRBD1
J: TRBJ1-2
CDR3: CASRDRVDGYTF
DNA: TGTGCCAGCAGGGACAGGGTGGACGGCTACACCTTC

V: TRBV24-1
size: once
D: TRBD1
J: TRBJ2-5
CDR3: CATSGSPGQGQETQYF
DNA: TGTGCCACCAGTGGTTCGCCGGGACAGGGTCAAGAGACCCAGTACTTC

V: TRBV29-1
size: NA
D: NA
J: TRBJ2-7
CDR3: CSVEASAGTWGSSYEQYF
DNA: TGCAGCGTTGAAGCATCCGCAGGGACTTGGGGAAGCTCCTACGAGCAGTACTTC

V: TRBV6-5
size: once
D: NA
J: TRBJ1-2
CDR3: CASSYGADYGYTF
DNA: TGTGCCAGCAGTTACGGGGCCGACTATGGCTACACCTTC

V: TRBV19
size: NA
D: NA
J: TRBJ1-1
CDR3: CASSLRGQLTEAFF
DNA: TGTGCCAGTAGTCTCCGAGGGCAGTTGACTGAAGCTTTCTTT